The 14 T cell receptor beta chains below come from one sample, sequenced in a study of early T cells in non-severe SARS-CoV-2 infection. Each CDR3 protein is one row after TCRdb ran MiXCR on the 5' RACE reads. The table has about 110,000 distinct CDR3 sequences, roughly 12% seen once. The specimen comprised whole blood, sampled at baseline. Every receptor here comes from an adult who was a healthcare worker with PCR-confirmed SARS-CoV-2 infection or an uninfected control (not recorded which).

This chain connects TRBV5-1 to TRBJ1-1, with 7 bases fitting TRBD1. V was clipped by 5 bases and J by 1 base; unmatched bases: 11. The CDR3 loop spans 16 amino acids. Germline lookup yields CDR1 SGHRS and CDR2 YFSETQ. CDR3 sequence (DNA): TGCGCCAGCAGGGTAATCGCGGGACAGCCGAACACTGAAGCTTTCTTT. As protein: CASRVIAGQPNTEAFF.

The chain couples TRBV29-1 to TRBJ2-4, with D possibly matching TRBD1 (6 bases). V gave up 0 bases and J gave up 0 bases, with 12 bases separating them. The CDR3 length is 16 residues. Germline V lookup: CDR1 SQVTM, CDR2 ANQGSEA. The CDR3 sequence: CSVEDGDILAKNIQYF. The CDR3 coding sequence is TGCAGCGTTGAAGATGGGGACATCCTAGCCAAAAACATTCAGTACTTC. Full variable domain (outside the CDR3, taken from reference TRBV29-1 and TRBJ2-4): SAVISQKPSRDICQRGTSLTIQCQVDSQVTMMFWYRQQPGQSLTLIATANQGSEATYESGFVIDKFPISRPNLTFSTLTVSNMSPEDSSIYLCSVEDGDILAKNIQYFGAGTRLSVL.

This clonotype was detected only a few times. This rearrangement joins TRBV5-4 to TRBJ2-7; 12 bases match TRBD2. J gave up 2 bases and V 3 bases, and 9 bases lay outside the gene matches. This CDR3 contains 17 residues. CDR1 is SGHNT, CDR2 YYREEE, per germline (reference sequence). This CDR3 reads CASSSLAGGSPAYEQYF. The CDR3 nucleotides read TGTGCCAGCAGCTCCCTAGCGGGAGGGAGCCCTGCCTACGAGCAGTACTTC. The full variable domain, rest sourced from reference TRBV5-4 and TRBJ2-7, is ETGVTQSPTHLIKTRGQQVTLRCSSQSGHNTVSWYQQALGQGPQFIFQYYREEENGRGNFPPRFSGLQFPNYSSELNVNALELDDSALYLCASSSLAGGSPAYEQYFGPGTRLTVT.

This clonotype was seen a handful of times. The chain recombines TRBV5-1 with TRBJ1-1; TRBD1 might be the D (6 bases). The CDR3 consists of 14 residues. V shed 0 bases and J shed 6 bases, with 12 bases lying between them. Germline V gives CDR1 SGHRS, CDR2 YFSETQ. CDR3 protein: CASSLGTGFPEAFF. In DNA, the CDR3 is TGCGCCAGCAGCTTGGGAACAGGGTTCCCTGAAGCTTTCTTT.

This clonotype has more than one count but fewer than ten. The gene calls are TRBV10-3 and TRBJ1-6, with D unresolved. This CDR3 comprises 13 residues. V lost 3 bases and J 10 bases, leaving 10 bases between the germline ends. In germline, CDR1 is ENHRY, CDR2 SYGVKD. CDR3 in DNA: TGTGCCATCAGTGACAGTGATGGGTCACCCCTCCACTTT. It is translated as CAISDSDGSPLHF.

This clonotype was seen a few times. This chain links TRBV12-3 or TRBV12-4 with TRBJ1-5, with D possibly being TRBD1 (5 bases). There are 15 residues in the CDR3. V was clipped by 1 base and J by 7 bases, with 14 bases between them. CDR3 loop: CASSLGQARGQPQHF. The CDR3 coding sequence is TGTGCCAGCAGTTTAGGGCAGGCCCGGGGGCAGCCCCAGCATTTT.

This clonotype was detected ten times or more. This rearrangement joins TRBV27 to TRBJ2-7; the match to TRBD1 covers 7 bases. V lost 4 bases, J lost 7 bases, and 7 bases stayed unmatched. The CDR3 spans 13 residues. The V gene's germline CDR1 is MNHEY and CDR2 SMNVEV (reference sequence). The CDR3 nucleotides read TGTGCCAGCAGTTGGACAGGAGGTTGGGAGCAGTACTTC. Its translation: CASSWTGGWEQYF.

This clonotype occurred a few times. The chain links TRBV28 to TRBJ1-1, with D hard to call. The CDR3 length is 13 residues. The V end lost 5 bases, the J end lost 5 bases, and 12 bases lay between the germline ends. Germline V CDR1 and CDR2: MDHEN, SYDVKM. CDR3 residues: CASSPNTRTEAFF. The DNA of the CDR3 is TGTGCCAGCAGTCCAAACACGAGGACTGAAGCTTTCTTT. The full variable domain, rest sourced from reference TRBV28 and TRBJ1-1, is DVKVTQSSRYLVKRTGEKVFLECVQDMDHENMFWYRQDPGLGLRLIYFSYDVKMKEKGDIPEGYSVSREKKERFSLILESASTNQTSMYLCASSPNTRTEAFFGQGTRLTVV.

This clonotype has a handful of counts. This chain connects TRBV27 to TRBJ1-4; 7 bases are a match to TRBD1. The CDR3 has 13 amino acids. Germline trimming cut 5 bases from V and 7 bases from J; bases unmatched to any gene: 4. Germline CDR1 and CDR2: MNHEY and SMNVEV (reference sequence). The chain's CDR3 is CASSKRDSEKLFF. The CDR3 DNA sequence: TGTGCCAGCAGTAAACGGGACAGTGAAAAACTGTTTTTT.

This clonotype was observed a handful of times. The chain joins TRBV20-1 to TRBJ2-7; D is ambiguous. Trimming removed 1 base at V and 1 base at J, with 8 bases between. Germline-derived CDR1 and CDR2 are DFQATT and SNEGSKA (reference sequence). The CDR3 has 13 residues. Here the CDR3 reads CSARGGTSYEQYF. The CDR3 DNA reads as TGCAGTGCTAGAGGAGGTACTTCCTACGAGCAGTACTTC.

This clonotype was seen more than once but under ten times. This chain joins TRBV7-9 and TRBJ1-5, with D hard to call. CDR3 size: 12 residues. Germline V gene data show CDR1 as SEHNR and CDR2 as FQNEAQ (reference sequence). The V gene lost 4 bases and the J gene lost 6 bases, with 7 bases spanning the gap. The CDR3 protein is CASSSFSQPQHF. As DNA, the CDR3 is TGTGCCAGCAGCTCTTTTAGTCAGCCCCAGCATTTT.

The V gene is TRBV12-3 or TRBV12-4, the J gene TRBJ1-3; TRBD1 is a possible D gene (5 bases). There are 16 residues in the CDR3. V dropped 3 bases and J dropped 4 bases, with 16 bases sitting between them. For the CDR3, the DNA is TGTGCCAGCAGTTTGCGGGGCCGAGCGTCCGGAAACACCATATATTTT. Its translation: CASSLRGRASGNTIYF.

Ten or more counts support this clonotype. The J gene is TRBJ2-3, the V gene TRBV6-6, with 13 bases aligning to TRBD2. Trimming at V came to 5 bases and at J to 8 bases, leaving 7 bases not matched to a gene. Germline CDR1 is MNHNY and CDR2 is SVGAGI (reference sequence). The CDR3 is 15 amino acids. CDR3 sequence (DNA): TGTGCCAGCAGTCCAACTAGCGGGAGGGCGGGTACGCAGTATTTT. This translates into CASSPTSGRAGTQYF.

The chain has TRBV30 and TRBJ1-2; 7 bases match TRBD1. The CDR3 is 13 residues long. The V segment lost 5 bases and the J segment 8 bases; nucleotides outside the gene matches: 11. The germline gives CDR1 GTSNPN, CDR2 SVGIG (reference sequence). The DNA of the CDR3 is TGTGCCTGGCGTCCCACAGGGGAGGACGGCTACACCTTC. This translates into CAWRPTGEDGYTF.